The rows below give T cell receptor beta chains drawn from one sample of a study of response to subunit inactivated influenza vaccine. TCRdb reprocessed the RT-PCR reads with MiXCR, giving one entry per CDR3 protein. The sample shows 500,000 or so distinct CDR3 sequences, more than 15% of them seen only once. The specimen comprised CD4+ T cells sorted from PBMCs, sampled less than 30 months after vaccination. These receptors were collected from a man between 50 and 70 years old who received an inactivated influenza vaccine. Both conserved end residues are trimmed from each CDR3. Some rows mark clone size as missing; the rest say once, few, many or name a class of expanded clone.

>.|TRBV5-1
ASSLQLGTDTQY
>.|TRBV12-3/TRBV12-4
ASSLTGGNEKLF
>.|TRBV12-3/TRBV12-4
ASSLASVTEAF
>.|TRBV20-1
SVEKGLHSYEQY
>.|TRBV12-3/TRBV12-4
ASSLGAGSGANVLT
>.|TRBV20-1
SAGGDDYEQY
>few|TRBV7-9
ASSLLRQGGNEQF
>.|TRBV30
AWSVQNNQPQH
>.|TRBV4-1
ASSQKSWGAEGNEKLF
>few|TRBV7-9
ASSSSSGTRDTQY
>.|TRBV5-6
ASGPWIGGTDTQY
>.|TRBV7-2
ASSLAGTFGTDTQY
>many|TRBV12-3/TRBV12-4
ASSPTSGKLEQF
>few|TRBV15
ATSQGVGQPQH
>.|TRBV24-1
ATSQTSASYNEQF
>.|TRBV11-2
ASSKTGVGKYYGYT
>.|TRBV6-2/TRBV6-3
ASRPPGPDTQY
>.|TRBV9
ASSVVGRSQETQY
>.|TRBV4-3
ASSQELTSGATDTQY
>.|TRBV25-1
ASSGLGHVYNEQF
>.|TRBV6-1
ASSEDRGLIYEQY
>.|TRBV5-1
ASSLDGTPDNEQF
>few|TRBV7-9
ASSLGQEEKLF
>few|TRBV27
ASSLPKGLAGGTEQF
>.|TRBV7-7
ASSRDRGPDNVYGYT
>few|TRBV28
ASGLEYQETQY
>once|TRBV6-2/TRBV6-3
ASGPSSGGHPYEQY
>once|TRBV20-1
SARDGEYNSPLH
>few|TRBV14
ASSQYLAGLRNEQF
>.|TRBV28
ASSYPYGGEGSGANVLT
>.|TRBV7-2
ASSLKPESEQY
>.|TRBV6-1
ASRQGDITGELF
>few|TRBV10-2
ASSLTFSPGVSYNEQF
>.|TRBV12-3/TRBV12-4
ASSWLAGGPGETQY
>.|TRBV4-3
ASSQGDYNEQF
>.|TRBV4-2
ASSQDAGGNEQF
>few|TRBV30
AWSQGRVAF
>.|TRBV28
VASSPRGYT
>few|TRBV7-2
ASSLRGGAHQPQH
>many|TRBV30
AWSVSVYEQY
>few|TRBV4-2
ASSQPISGTSVYEQY
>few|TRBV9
ASSVGGSLNTEAF
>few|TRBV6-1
ASRLAGVDTQY
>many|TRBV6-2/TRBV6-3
ASSYRELLTGTYEQY
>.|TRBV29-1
SVAASGNEQY
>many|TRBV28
ASSPSGRTNTGELF
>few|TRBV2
ASSQTGPGEKLF
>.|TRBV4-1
ASSQDEALKPQH
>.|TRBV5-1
ASSLLSGQTPYVKQY
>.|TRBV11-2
ASSRLIDGTGRLGELF
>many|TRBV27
ASGGGVRNTGELF
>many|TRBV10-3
ASTGAGELF